The T cell receptor (beta chain) described here comes from a study of Ad26.COV2.S vaccination and SARS-CoV-2 variants. Study-level findings and limits: Breadth and depth estimates from TCRs may understate total T cell responses. Vaccine recipients and placebo recipients showed similar non-spike TCR breadth.

A note on this clone: The antigen is undetermined.

Treatment meaning: about 20 received Ad26.COV2.S at low or high dose, single or two shots; 5 received placebo; per-sample allocation not given. The investigators took samples on day 63 after the first vaccine or placebo injection. Data came from immunoSEQ multiplex PCR; TCRdb stores just in-frame clones and leaves some out. The sample contains 400,000 to 450,000 clones, around nine tenths of which appear only once. CDR3 size: 18 residues. The V gene's germline CDR1 is MNHEY and CDR2 SVGEGT. Trimming shortened V by 6 bases and J by 4 bases, and 25 bases separated the two germline ends. The sequences come from peripheral blood, collected in a trial of Ad26.COV2.S vaccine versus placebo. The V and J genes are TRBV6-2 or TRBV6-3 and TRBJ2-1; weak D call: TRBD2 (5 bases). This clonotype was obtained from a person aged 18-60 years who received the Ad26.COV2.S COVID-19 vaccine or a placebo. DNA for the CDR3: TGTGCCAGCAGCCCAGATTCCCTACGGGATCGGCCATACAATGAGCAGTTCTTC. It yields the protein CASSPDSLRDRPYNEQFF.